This T cell receptor beta chain was documented in a study of blood T cell repertoires in COVID-19. Study summary: There were acute and convalescent COVID-19 samples, and they came from the United States, Italy and Spain. T cells, B-cell-depleted T cells, or PBMCs provided the cDNA or gDNA that served as material.

The CDR3 runs 16 residues. Germline lookup yields CDR1 SGHVS and CDR2 FNYEAQ. Trimming removed 1 base from V and 0 bases from J; junction bases left unmatched: 2. Profiling relied on immunoSEQ multiplex PCR, and the TCRdb table lists in-frame clones only, not all of them. This sample has about 260,000 clones; approximately 90% occur once, and the top ten carry around 1%. This sequence joins TRBV7-6 and TRBJ2-2; 7 positions match TRBD1. Sequenced sample: PBMCs or T cells enriched from blood (not recorded which). This receptor was obtained from a man in his fifties or sixties who had been exposed to COVID-19. This chain's CDR3 is CASSLGQGTNTGELFF. The CDR3 DNA reads TGTGCCAGCAGCTTAGGACAGGGAACGAACACCGGGGAGCTGTTTTTT.